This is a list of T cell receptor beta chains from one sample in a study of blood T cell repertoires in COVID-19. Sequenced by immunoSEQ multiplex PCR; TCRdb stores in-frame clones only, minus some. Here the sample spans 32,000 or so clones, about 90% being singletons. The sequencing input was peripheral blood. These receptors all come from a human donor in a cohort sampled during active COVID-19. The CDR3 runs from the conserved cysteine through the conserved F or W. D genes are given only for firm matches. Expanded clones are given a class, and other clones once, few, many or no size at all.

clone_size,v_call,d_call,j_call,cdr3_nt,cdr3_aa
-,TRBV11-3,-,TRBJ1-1,TGTGCCAGCGCACGGGAGAACACTGAAGCTTTCTTT,CASARENTEAFF
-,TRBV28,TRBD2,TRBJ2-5,TGTGCCAGCAGTCCCTCGACTAGCTTGGGACGCGAGACCCAGTACTTC,CASSPSTSLGRETQYF
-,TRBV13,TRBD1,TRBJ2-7,TGTGCCAGCAGAATGGGGACAGTATACGAGCAGTACTTC,CASRMGTVYEQYF
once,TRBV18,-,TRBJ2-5,TGTGCCAGCTCATCGTACCAAGAGACCCAGTACTTC,CASSSYQETQYF
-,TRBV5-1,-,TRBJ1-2,TGCGCCAGCAGCGCGACCGAGACAGTTATGCGTGGCTACACCTTC,CASSATETVMRGYTF
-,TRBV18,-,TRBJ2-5,TGTGCCAGCTCACCGAGGACTACGGGAATAGGACAAGAGACCCAGTACTTC,CASSPRTTGIGQETQYF
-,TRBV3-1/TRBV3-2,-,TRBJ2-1,TGTGCCAGCAGCTCCCCGGGAGCCTTGGATGAGCAGTTCTTC,CASSSPGALDEQFF
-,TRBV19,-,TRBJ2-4,TGTGCCAGTAGGACACCAGGGAGGCCTGGTTTGTTAGCCAAAAACATTCAGTACTTC,CASRTPGRPGLLAKNIQYF
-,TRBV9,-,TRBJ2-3,TGTGCCAGCAGCCCGCGGCCCGACAGAGGAGGCACAGATACGCAGTATTTT,CASSPRPDRGGTDTQYF
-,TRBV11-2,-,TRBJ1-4,TGTGCCAGCAGCTTCGGAGGGTCGGGTGGAGTCGAAAAACTGTTTTTT,CASSFGGSGGVEKLFF
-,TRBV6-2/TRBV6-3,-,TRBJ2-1,TGTGCCAGCAGTTACTCCTACGCGTACAATGAGCAGTTCTTC,CASSYSYAYNEQFF
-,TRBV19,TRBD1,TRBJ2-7,TGTGCCAGTAGTCCCATCGACAGGGCGGGCTACGAGCAGTACTTC,CASSPIDRAGYEQYF
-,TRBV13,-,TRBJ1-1,TGTGCCAGCAGCCCGACTCTAATAACTGAAGCTTTCTTT,CASSPTLITEAFF
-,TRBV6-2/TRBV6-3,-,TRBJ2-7,TGTGCCAGCAGTCGGAGATTTGAAGCGGCCTACGAGCAGTACTTC,CASSRRFEAAYEQYF
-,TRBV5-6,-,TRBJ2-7,TGTGCCAGCAGCTTGTTAAGGACAGCCTACGAGCAGTACTTC,CASSLLRTAYEQYF
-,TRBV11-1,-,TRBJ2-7,TGTGCCAGCAGCTTACAAACAGGGAGCTCCTACGAGCAGTACTTC,CASSLQTGSSYEQYF
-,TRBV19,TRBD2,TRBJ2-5,TGTGCCAGTAGTAGAACTAGCGGGAAAGAGACCCAGTACTTC,CASSRTSGKETQYF
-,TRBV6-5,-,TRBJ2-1,TGTGCCAGCAACCAGGGAGGTGAGCAGTTCTTC,CASNQGGEQFF
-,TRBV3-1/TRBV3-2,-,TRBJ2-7,TGTGCCAGCAGCCAAGATCGAGGGACTTTCTACGAGCAGTACTTC,CASSQDRGTFYEQYF
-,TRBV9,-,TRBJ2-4,TGTGCCAGCAGCGCGTTCGTGGGCCCCGAAAACATTCAGTACTTC,CASSAFVGPENIQYF
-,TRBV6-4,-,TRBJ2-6,TGTGCCAGGATGGGGCAGTACGCCTCTGGGGCCAACGTCCTGACTTTC,CARMGQYASGANVLTF
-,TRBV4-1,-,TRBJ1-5,TGCGCCAGCAGCCAATGGAGTAATCAGCCCCAGCATTTT,CASSQWSNQPQHF
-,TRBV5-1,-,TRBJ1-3,TGCGCCAGCAGCTTGGTAGGAGACCCCTCTGGAAACACCATATATTTT,CASSLVGDPSGNTIYF
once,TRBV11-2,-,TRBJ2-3,TGTGCCAGCAGCCGCGCCGGGAGTAAGATCACAGATACGCAGTATTTT,CASSRAGSKITDTQYF
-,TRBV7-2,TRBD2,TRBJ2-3,TGTGCCAGCAGCGTTAGCGGGGGCACAGATACGCAGTATTTT,CASSVSGGTDTQYF
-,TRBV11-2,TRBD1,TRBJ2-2,TGTGCCAGCAGCTTAGTCAGGGGGCCCGGGGAGCTGTTTTTT,CASSLVRGPGELFF
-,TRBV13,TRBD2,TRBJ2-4,TGTGCCAGCAGCCCCGGGACTAAGCACATTCAGTACTTC,CASSPGTKHIQYF
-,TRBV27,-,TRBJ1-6,TGTGCCAGCTCCCCATCCGGGATCGGTAATTCACCCCTCCACTTT,CASSPSGIGNSPLHF
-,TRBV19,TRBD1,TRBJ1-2,TGTGCCAGTAGTAGAGAACAGGGGGTCGGTGGCTACACCTTC,CASSREQGVGGYTF
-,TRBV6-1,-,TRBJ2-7,TGTGCCAGCAGTGAGCTGGAGGCCTACGAGCAGTACTTC,CASSELEAYEQYF
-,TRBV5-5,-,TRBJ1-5,TGTGCCAGCAGCGTAAATGATCAGCCCCAGCATTTT,CASSVNDQPQHF
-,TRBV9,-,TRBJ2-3,TGTGCCAGCAGCGTGGTACCTAACACAGATACGCAGTATTTT,CASSVVPNTDTQYF